This T cell receptor (beta chain) appears in the sequencing data of a study of T cells expressing NK-cell markers. Looking at the study overall: Sorted CD3+CD56-NKG2C+, CD3+CD56+NKG2C+ and CD3+CD56+NKG2C- T cells supplied the TCR beta repertoires.

5'RACE template switching built TCR beta cDNA with unique molecular identifiers. Reprocessing the 5' RACE reads, TCRdb reports a single entry for every CDR3 protein and omits DNA. The sample includes fewer than 550,000 distinct CDR3 sequences. The V gene's germline CDR1 is GTSNPN and CDR2 SVGIG (reference sequence). The length of the CDR3 is 13 residues. The specimen was blood T cells: a sorted CD56 or NKG2C T cell subset, CD4+ or CD8+ T cells, or bulk PBMC T cells (not recorded which). This chain connects TRBV30 to TRBJ1-5. The TCR originated in a woman between 45 and 60 years old in good health. CDR3 sequence: CAWSGGPNQPQHF. Filled out from reference TRBV30 and TRBJ1-5, the complete variable domain reads SQTIHQWPATLVQPVGSPLSLECTVEGTSNPNLYWYRQAAGRGLQLLFYSVGIGQISSEVPQNLSASRPQDRQFILSSKKLLLSDSGFYLCAWSGGPNQPQHFGDGTRLSIL.